The present entry profiles one TCR beta chain with its context. The sample belongs to a study of blood T cell repertoires in COVID-19. The wider study: Samples of COVID-19 (acute and convalescent) were obtained from the United States, Italy and Spain.

The V and J ends lost 5 bases and 8 bases, in that order; junction bases with no gene match: 7. This CDR3 contains 13 residues. CDR1 is LGHDT and CDR2 is YNNKEL in the germline V gene (reference sequence). Produced via immunoSEQ multiplex PCR; TCRdb's table is partial and in-frame only. The table includes around 30,000 clones, over 75% detected once. The sample consisted of peripheral blood. The sequence came from a woman aged 55 to 70 with active COVID-19. The rearrangement links TRBV3-1 (or the pseudogene TRBV3-2) to TRBJ1-2; 8 nucleotides line up with TRBD1. The DNA for the CDR3 is TGTGCCAGCAGCTTCCGGGACAGGAGGGGCTACACCTTC. Translated: CASSFRDRRGYTF.